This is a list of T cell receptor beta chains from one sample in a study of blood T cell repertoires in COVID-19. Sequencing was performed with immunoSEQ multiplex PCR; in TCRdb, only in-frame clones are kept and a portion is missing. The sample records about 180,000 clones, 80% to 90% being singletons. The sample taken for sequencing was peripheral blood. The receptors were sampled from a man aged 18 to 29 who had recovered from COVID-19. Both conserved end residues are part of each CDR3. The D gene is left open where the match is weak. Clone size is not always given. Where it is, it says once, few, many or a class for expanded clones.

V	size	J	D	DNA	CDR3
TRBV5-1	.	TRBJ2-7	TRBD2	TGCGCCAGCAGGGCCACTAGCGGGTCCTACGAGCAGTACTTC	CASRATSGSYEQYF
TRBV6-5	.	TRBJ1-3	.	TGTGCCAGCAGGCCGTCCCTAAGCTCTGGAAACACCATATATTTT	CASRPSLSSGNTIYF
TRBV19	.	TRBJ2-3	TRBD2	TGTGCCAGTAGTATATTGTGGGAGGGAGCTAGCACAGATACGCAGTATTTT	CASSILWEGASTDTQYF
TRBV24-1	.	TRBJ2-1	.	TGTGCCACCAGTTTTATGAATGAGCAGTTCTTC	CATSFMNEQFF
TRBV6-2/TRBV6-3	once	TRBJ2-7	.	TGTGCCAGCAGCATTCTTGACTATGCCTACGAGCAGTACTTC	CASSILDYAYEQYF
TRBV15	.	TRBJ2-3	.	TGTGCCACCAGCAGAGATCGGCTAGTAACAGATACGCAGTATTTT	CATSRDRLVTDTQYF
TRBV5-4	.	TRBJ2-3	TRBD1	TGTGCCAGCAGCCCGTCCCGGGACAGGGGCCCAGATACGCAGTATTTT	CASSPSRDRGPDTQYF
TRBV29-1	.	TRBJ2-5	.	TGCAGCACTTCCCCCCCAGAGACCCAGTACTTC	CSTSPPETQYF
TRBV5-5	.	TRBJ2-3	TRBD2	TGTGCCAGCAGCTTGGGGCCTAGCGGAACGGATACGCAGTATTTT	CASSLGPSGTDTQYF
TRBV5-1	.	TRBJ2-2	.	TGCGCCAGCAGCTTGGGTGGCAGGCCGACCACCGGGGAGCTGTTTTTT	CASSLGGRPTTGELFF
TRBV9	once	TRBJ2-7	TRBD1	TGTGCCAGCAGCGTAGAAAAGGCAGGGGGCTACGAGCAGTACTTC	CASSVEKAGGYEQYF
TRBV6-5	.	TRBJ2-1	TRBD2	TGTGCCAGCAGTTCCGGACTAGCGGGAGAAGTTGAGCAGTTCTTC	CASSSGLAGEVEQFF
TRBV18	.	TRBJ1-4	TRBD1	TGTGCCAGCTCCCCGGACAGGGCTAGAGAAAAACTGTTTTTT	CASSPDRAREKLFF
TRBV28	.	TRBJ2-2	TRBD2	TGTGCCAGCAGTCCCTTGTCGGGGGGTTTGAACACCGGGGAGCTGTTTTTT	CASSPLSGGLNTGELFF
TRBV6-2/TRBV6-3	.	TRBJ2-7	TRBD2	TGTGCCAGCAGTTACACGCCGGGACTAGCGGGAGGCGTCGAGTACGAGCAGTACTTC	CASSYTPGLAGGVEYEQYF
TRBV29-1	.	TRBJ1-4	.	TGCAGCGTTGTGCCCTTCCCGGGGGGAGAAAAACTGTTTTTT	CSVVPFPGGEKLFF
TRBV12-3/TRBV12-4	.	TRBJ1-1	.	TGTGCCAGCAGACAGGACACTGAAGCTTTCTTT	CASRQDTEAFF
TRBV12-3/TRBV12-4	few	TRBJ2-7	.	TGTGCCAGCACCCTCCAGGGCCAGGGTCCACAGTACTTC	CASTLQGQGPQYF
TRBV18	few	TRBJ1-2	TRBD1	TGTGCCAGCTCACCAACAGGGGGCTATGGCTACACCTTC	CASSPTGGYGYTF
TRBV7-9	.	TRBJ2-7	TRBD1	TGTGCCAGCAGCCGAAAGGGGACAGGGACCTACGAGCAGTACTTC	CASSRKGTGTYEQYF
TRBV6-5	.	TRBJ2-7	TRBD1	TGTGCCAGCAGTTACGGACAGGGGAGGGCCTACGAGCAGTACTTC	CASSYGQGRAYEQYF
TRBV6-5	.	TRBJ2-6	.	TGTGCCAGCATCGACGGGGGTATTGGGGCCAACGTCCTGACTTTC	CASIDGGIGANVLTF
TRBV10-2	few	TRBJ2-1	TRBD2	TGCGCCAGCAGCAGTAGCGGGCTGGGGGAGCAGTTCTTC	CASSSSGLGEQFF
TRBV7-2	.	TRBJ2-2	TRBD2	TGTGCCAGCAGCTTAAGAGTCGGCGGGGGCACCGGGGAGCTGTTTTTT	CASSLRVGGGTGELFF
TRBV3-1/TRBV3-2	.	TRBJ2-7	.	TGTGCCAGCAGCCCTAGCGTTATACCCTACGAGCAGTACTTC	CASSPSVIPYEQYF
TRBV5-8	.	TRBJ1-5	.	TGTGCCAGCAGCTTATACAAGACAGGCAATCAGCCCCAGCATTTT	CASSLYKTGNQPQHF
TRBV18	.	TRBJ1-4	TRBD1	TGTGCCAGCTCACCAGGACAGGGGAATGAAAAACTGTTTTTT	CASSPGQGNEKLFF
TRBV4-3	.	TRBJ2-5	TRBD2	TGCGCCAGCAGCCAAGATAGGAGCTTCCTAGCGGGAGGCCCCCAAGAGACCCAGTACTTC	CASSQDRSFLAGGPQETQYF
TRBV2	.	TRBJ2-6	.	TGTGCCAGCAGTGACGGCTCTGGGGCCAACGTCCTGACTTTC	CASSDGSGANVLTF
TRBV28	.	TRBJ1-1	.	TGTGCCAGCAGCCAGGCCCCGGGGTATACGGCTGAAGCTTTCTTT	CASSQAPGYTAEAFF
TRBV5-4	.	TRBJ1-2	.	TGTGCCAGCAGCTTGGGTCACAGAGACGCTAACTATGGCTACACCTTC	CASSLGHRDANYGYTF
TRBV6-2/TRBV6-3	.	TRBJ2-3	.	TGTGCCAGCAGTAGGACTCCAGATACGCAGTATTTT	CASSRTPDTQYF
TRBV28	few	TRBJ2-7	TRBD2	TGTGCCAGCAGTTTTCAGCGGGAGGCGTCCTACGAGCAGTACTTC	CASSFQREASYEQYF
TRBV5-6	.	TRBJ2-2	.	TGTGCCAGCAGCTTTCGAGTTGACACCGGGGAGCTGTTTTTT	CASSFRVDTGELFF
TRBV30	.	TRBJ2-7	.	TGTGCCTGGAGTGTGCTGGACACCTTATCCTACGAGCAGTACTTC	CAWSVLDTLSYEQYF
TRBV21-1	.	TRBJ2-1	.	TGTGCCAGCAGCAAAGTAAGGATTGGACAGTCCTACAATGAGCAGTTCTTC	CASSKVRIGQSYNEQFF
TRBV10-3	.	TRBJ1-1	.	TGTGCCGTCAGGGGCCCAGGGGTCACTGAAGCTTTCTTT	CAVRGPGVTEAFF
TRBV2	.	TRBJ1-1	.	TGTGCCAGCACTCGATTAGAGCACGTGAACACTGAAGCTTTCTTT	CASTRLEHVNTEAFF
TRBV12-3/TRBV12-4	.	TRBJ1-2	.	TGTGCCAGCAGGAGGGTGGAGAAAGGCTACACCTTC	CASRRVEKGYTF